This T cell receptor beta chain stems from a study of tumor-infiltrating lymphocytes in primary liver carcinoma. TCR beta cDNA came from about 0.55 ug total RNA, primed with a constant-region primer. Each TCR beta library was derived from three nested multiplex PCR rounds that employed slightly modified ARM-PCR. TRBV1-TRBV30 forward primers paired with a C-beta reverse primer were used in the first two PCR rounds, which ran about 11 cycles each. One entry per CDR3 protein, called by TCRdb with MiXCR from the multiplex PCR reads. In the table there are 300,000 to 400,000 distinct CDR3 sequences, around 60% of which are singletons. Blood RNA originated from unsorted whole blood, with germline DNA additionally extracted. CDR3 length: 14 residues. V gave up 5 bases and J gave up 6 bases, with 15 bases separating them. Germline values: CDR1 SGHAT, CDR2 FQNNGV.

Sequencing used peripheral blood. The V call is TRBV11-2, the J call TRBJ2-3; D might be TRBD1 or TRBD2, each matching 6 bases. The clonotype was recovered from a man aged 35 to 55 with primary liver carcinoma and hepatitis B virus infection. CDR3 coding DNA: TGTGCCAGCAGCCTAGGGCCCGGGGGCGATACGCAGTATTTT. It specifies CASSLGPGGDTQYF. The whole variable domain, remainder taken from reference TRBV11-2 and TRBJ2-3, is EAGVAQSPRYKIIEKRQSVAFWCNPISGHATLYWYQQILGQGPKLLIQFQNNGVVDDSQLPKDRFSAERLKGVDSTLKIQPAKLEDSAVYLCASSLGPGGDTQYFGPGTRLTVL.